Listed below are T cell receptor beta chains from one sample, sequenced in a study. Measured with immunoSEQ multiplex PCR; TCRdb has only the in-frame clones, and not every one. The sample lists 45,000 to 60,000 clones, 80% to 95% occurring once. The specimen sequenced was PBMCs. These receptors all come from a man aged 40-55 years with rheumatoid arthritis. CDR3s include the opening cysteine and the closing phenylalanine or tryptophan. The order of the fields is V gene, D gene, clone size, J gene, CDR3 DNA, CDR3 protein. A D gene is named only where the DNA matches it firmly. Clone size is shown for a subset of rows, as once, few, many or a class of expanded clone.

TRBV27	TRBD1	.	TRBJ2-7	TGTGCCAGCAGTCTGGAGCCGGGACAGGGGTTCTACGAGCAGTACTTC	CASSLEPGQGFYEQYF
TRBV6-5	TRBD1	.	TRBJ1-5	TGTGCCAGCAGGTCCGGGACAGGGTATCAGCCCCAGCATTTT	CASRSGTGYQPQHF
TRBV2	TRBD1	.	TRBJ1-5	TGTGCCAGCAGTGCGATGTGGGACAGTCTAGGGCAGCCCCAGCATTTT	CASSAMWDSLGQPQHF
TRBV7-6	TRBD2	.	TRBJ2-7	TGTGCCAGCAGCTTAGTGGATAGCGGGCCCTACGAGCAGTACTTC	CASSLVDSGPYEQYF
TRBV6-5	TRBD1	.	TRBJ1-1	TGTGCCAGCACAACACCGGGACAGGGTATGACTGAAGCTTTCTTT	CASTTPGQGMTEAFF
TRBV10-2	TRBD2	.	TRBJ2-3	TGCGCCAGCAGGCCGGGACTAGCGGGCTATGATACGCAGTATTTT	CASRPGLAGYDTQYF
TRBV7-2	TRBD1	.	TRBJ1-2	TGTGCCAGCAGCTTAGTGGCAGACAGGGCCGTCACCTTC	CASSLVADRAVTF
TRBV6-1	.	few	TRBJ2-7	TGTGCCAGCAGTGAAGCCAACAGGGCAAGCGAGCAGTACTTC	CASSEANRASEQYF
TRBV30	TRBD1	.	TRBJ1-5	TGTGCCTGGGACAGGGGAGATGGCAATCAGCCCCAGCATTTT	CAWDRGDGNQPQHF
TRBV11-2	.	.	TRBJ2-7	TGTGCCAGCAGCTTTGGGGCGCTCTACGAGCAGTACTTC	CASSFGALYEQYF
TRBV5-8	.	few	TRBJ1-6	TGTGCCAGCAGCGGAGAGAATTTAAGCCCGAATTCACCCCTCCACTTT	CASSGENLSPNSPLHF
TRBV24-1	.	.	TRBJ1-5	TGTGCCACCAGTGACCCTCGTACATCAGGGTCGCCCCAGCATTTT	CATSDPRTSGSPQHF
TRBV18	.	.	TRBJ1-5	TGTGCCAGCTCACTCATTTCACTTCAGCCCCAGCATTTT	CASSLISLQPQHF
TRBV6-5	.	once	TRBJ1-4	TGTGCCAGCAGTTACTCGGAGGGTGAAAAACTGTTTTTT	CASSYSEGEKLFF
TRBV28	TRBD1	.	TRBJ2-4	TGTGCCAGCACCCTAGACAGGGGCCACAAAAACATTCAGTACTTC	CASTLDRGHKNIQYF
TRBV2	TRBD1	.	TRBJ1-1	TGTGCCACTACCAGACAGGGGGCAGTAGGAACTGAAGCTTTCTTT	CATTRQGAVGTEAFF
TRBV5-6	TRBD1	.	TRBJ1-2	TGTGCCAGCAGCCCTTTGGACAGGGGGCACGGTGGCTACACCTTC	CASSPLDRGHGGYTF
TRBV27	TRBD1	few	TRBJ1-6	TGTGCCAGCAGTTTATACAGGGGGAGAGATTCACCCCTCCACTTT	CASSLYRGRDSPLHF
TRBV12-3/TRBV12-4	.	.	TRBJ1-2	TGTGCCAGCAGTTTATCAGGGAACTATGGCTACACCTTC	CASSLSGNYGYTF
TRBV9	.	.	TRBJ1-5	TGTGCCAGCAGCGTAGGAGGGGGCAATCAGCCCCAGCATTTT	CASSVGGGNQPQHF
TRBV18	TRBD1	.	TRBJ2-7	TGTGCCAGCTCACCGGGACAGACCTACGAGCAGTACTTC	CASSPGQTYEQYF
TRBV7-9	.	.	TRBJ1-6	TGTGCCAGCAGCTTAACGGAACAGAGGAATTCACCCCTCCACTTT	CASSLTEQRNSPLHF
TRBV12-3/TRBV12-4	TRBD2	.	TRBJ2-7	TGTGCCAGCAGCGGACTAGGCGACGAGCAGTACTTC	CASSGLGDEQYF
TRBV2	.	once	TRBJ2-3	TGTGCCAGCAGTGCCGGTAGCACAGATACGCAGTATTTT	CASSAGSTDTQYF
TRBV4-3	.	.	TRBJ1-6	TGCGCCAGCAGCCAAGCCTTGGACCAGGAGCGCAGCTCCTATAATTCACCCCTCCACTTT	CASSQALDQERSSYNSPLHF
TRBV6-5	.	.	TRBJ1-3	TGTGCCAGCAACCCCAGAGGGACTGGAAACACCATATATTTT	CASNPRGTGNTIYF
TRBV19	.	.	TRBJ2-1	TGTGCCAGTAGCCTTTGGGGGGCCCCAAGTCTGGGCCATGAGCAGTTCTTC	CASSLWGAPSLGHEQFF
TRBV19	.	.	TRBJ1-5	TGTGCCAGTAGCGAGGCGGGACGGAGCAATCAGCCCCAGCATTTT	CASSEAGRSNQPQHF
TRBV10-3	TRBD1	.	TRBJ1-1	TGTGCCACGGCTCAGGGGGGCACTGAAGCTTTCTTT	CATAQGGTEAFF
TRBV6-6	.	.	TRBJ1-1	TGTGCCAGCATTGTGGTCTTAGGTACTGAAGCTTTCTTT	CASIVVLGTEAFF
TRBV7-9	.	.	TRBJ1-2	TGTGCCAGCAGCTATCGGACGGTTTATGGCTACACCTTC	CASSYRTVYGYTF
TRBV28	TRBD1	.	TRBJ2-7	TGTGCCAGCAGCTGGCATACGGGACAGGCCTACGAGCAGTACTTC	CASSWHTGQAYEQYF
TRBV11-2	.	.	TRBJ1-2	TGTGCCAGCAGCTTGTGGGGGCGCGGCTACACCTTC	CASSLWGRGYTF
TRBV13	.	once	TRBJ1-1	TGTGCCAGCAGCTTACGGGGGGTTGCTGAAGCTTTCTTT	CASSLRGVAEAFF
TRBV5-4	.	.	TRBJ2-7	TGTGCCAGCAGCTACGGGACCAGCTCCTACGAGCAGTACTTC	CASSYGTSSYEQYF
TRBV5-8	TRBD1	.	TRBJ2-1	TGTGCCAGCCGCCGGGGACAGGCGTACAATGAGCAGTTCTTC	CASRRGQAYNEQFF
TRBV12-3/TRBV12-4	.	.	TRBJ1-1	TGTGCCAGCAGTCTAATGAACACTGAAGCTTTCTTT	CASSLMNTEAFF
TRBV18	TRBD2	once	TRBJ2-7	TGTGCCAGCTCACGCGGGAGGCTGGAGGGGTACGAGCAGTACTTC	CASSRGRLEGYEQYF
TRBV28	.	once	TRBJ2-7	TGTGCCAGCAGTTTATTTGGTGGTCTGGGTGGAGTAGATTCCTACGAGCAGTACTTC	CASSLFGGLGGVDSYEQYF
TRBV18	.	.	TRBJ1-2	TGTGCCAGCTCACCATTGGACAGCAACTATGGCTACACCTTC	CASSPLDSNYGYTF
TRBV7-8	.	.	TRBJ1-4	TGTGCCAGCAGCTTAGATTCCCCCTTGACGGCAACTAATGAAAAACTGTTTTTT	CASSLDSPLTATNEKLFF
TRBV9	TRBD1	.	TRBJ1-5	TGTGCCAGCAGCGTCGGACAGGGCAATCAGCCCCAGCATTTT	CASSVGQGNQPQHF
TRBV2	.	.	TRBJ1-4	TGTGCCAGCAGTGAATTGTTCGGGGTTCCCGCAACTAATGAAAAACTGTTTTTT	CASSELFGVPATNEKLFF
TRBV15	.	once	TRBJ2-5	TGTGCCACCAGCAAGGGGGGGAGCCCATATGAGACCCAGTACTTC	CATSKGGSPYETQYF
TRBV5-4	TRBD2	once	TRBJ2-2	TGTGCCAGCAGCCGGAGCGGGAGCCCCGGGGAGCTGTTTTTT	CASSRSGSPGELFF
TRBV7-2	TRBD1	few	TRBJ2-1	TGTGCCAGCAGCTTTGATAGGGGGCCACACAATGAGCAGTTCTTC	CASSFDRGPHNEQFF
TRBV29-1	TRBD2	.	TRBJ2-2	TGCAGCGTTGAAGATCGGACTAGCGGTACCGGGGAGCTGTTTTTT	CSVEDRTSGTGELFF
TRBV5-5	.	.	TRBJ1-4	TGTGCCAGCAGCTTGGCGGTAGGATCTGCAACTAATGAAAAACTGTTTTTT	CASSLAVGSATNEKLFF
TRBV7-9	.	few	TRBJ1-2	TGTGCCAGCAGCTCCCCCGCCCAGGGGTCTGGCTACACCTTC	CASSSPAQGSGYTF
TRBV19	.	.	TRBJ1-6	TGTGCCAGTAGTATGGCCGGGACCCTGGGGGGCTCCTATAATTCACCCCTCCACTTT	CASSMAGTLGGSYNSPLHF
TRBV18	.	few	TRBJ1-4	TGTGCCAGCTCACTCGATGAAAAACTGTTTTTT	CASSLDEKLFF
TRBV5-5	.	once	TRBJ1-1	TGTGCCAGCAGCTCTGTGGGGCTGGAAGCTTTCTTT	CASSSVGLEAFF
TRBV7-9	.	.	TRBJ1-4	TGTGCCAGCAGCTTAGGACAGATTGCAGAAGAAAAACTGTTTTTT	CASSLGQIAEEKLFF
TRBV6-2/TRBV6-3	.	.	TRBJ2-6	TGTGCCAGCAGTACGTCAGGGGCTGGGGCCAACGTCCTGACTTTC	CASSTSGAGANVLTF
TRBV5-1	TRBD1	.	TRBJ1-1	TGCGCCAGCTCTGACGGGACAGCTAACACTGAAGCTTTCTTT	CASSDGTANTEAFF
TRBV27	TRBD1	.	TRBJ1-5	TGTGCCAGCAGGACACTACAGGGGCTGGGGCCCCAGCATTTT	CASRTLQGLGPQHF
TRBV19	.	.	TRBJ1-5	TGTGCCAGTAGTATATACAGAGATAGCAATCAGCCCCAGCATTTT	CASSIYRDSNQPQHF
TRBV7-9	.	.	TRBJ1-1	TGTGCCAGCAGCTTAGGGGACACGTGGAACACTGAAGCTTTCTTT	CASSLGDTWNTEAFF
TRBV6-6	TRBD2	.	TRBJ2-1	TGTGCCAGCCGGGGGGACAATGAGCAGTTCTTC	CASRGDNEQFF